One and the same sample provided the 26 T cell receptor beta chains below, sequenced in a study of cytomegalovirus exposure and HLA in healthy donors. The repertoire was sequenced with immunoSEQ multiplex PCR; TCRdb's copy has only in-frame clones and lacks some. In the table there are 55,000 to 70,000 clones, around 94% of which are singletons. Sequenced sample: PBMCs. These TCRs come from a man younger than 30 in good health and CMV-seronegative.

J is TRBJ2-2 and V is TRBV7-6; D not certain. From germline, CDR1 is SGHVS and CDR2 FNYEAQ. With 3 bases removed from V and 0 bases from J, the gap between germline ends came to 8 bases. The CDR3 is made up of 15 amino acids. This CDR3 is CASSFEYTNTGELFF. As DNA, the CDR3 is TGTGCCAGCAGCTTTGAATACACGAACACCGGGGAGCTGTTTTTT.

Only one count was recorded for this clone. The chain recombines TRBV5-1 with TRBJ1-4; TRBD1 matches at 8 bases. Unmatched junction bases numbered 7, after V lost 4 bases and J lost 8 bases. There are 14 residues in the CDR3. The V gene's germline CDR1 is SGHRS and CDR2 YFSETQ. This CDR3 is CASSPGGVGEKLFF. CDR3 DNA sequence: TGCGCCAGCAGCCCAGGGGGCGTAGGGGAAAAACTGTTTTTT.

This chain joins TRBV28 and TRBJ2-1, with TRBD2 matching 7 bases. J lost 6 bases, V lost 5 bases, and 10 bases had no gene match. Per germline, CDR1 MDHEN and CDR2 SYDVKM. The CDR3 extends over 15 amino acids. The CDR3, as DNA: TGTGCCAGCAGTCCCCATGGGGGAGGGACCAATGAGCAGTTCTTC. Translated: CASSPHGGGTNEQFF.

CDR3 residues: CASSVKETQYF. CDR3 nucleotide sequence: TGTGCCAGCAGTGTAAAAGAGACCCAGTACTTC. V usage is TRBV2 and J usage is TRBJ2-5; unclear D gene. V was clipped by 4 bases and J by 3 bases, with 3 bases between them. Per germline, CDR1 SNHLY and CDR2 FYNNEI. CDR3 length: 11 amino acids.

The V gene is TRBV27, the J gene TRBJ1-1; 9 bases align to TRBD1. This CDR3 is built from 15 residues. The trim removed 6 bases at V and 5 bases at J, leaving 10 bases unmatched. CDR1 and CDR2 (germline): MNHEY, SMNVEV (reference sequence). CDR3 nucleotides: TGTGCCAGCAGACCATCACAGGGGGCGAGGACTGAAGCTTTCTTT. As protein: CASRPSQGARTEAFF.

This chain connects TRBV7-2 to TRBJ1-1, with 7 positions matching TRBD1. Germline V lookup: CDR1 SGHTA, CDR2 FQGNSA. With 0 bases clipped from V and 0 bases from J, the junction kept 10 bases outside the gene matches. The CDR3 is 18 residues long. CDR3 sequence reads: CASSLADRPLSLNTEAFF. CDR3 bases: TGTGCCAGCAGCTTAGCGGACAGGCCCCTTAGTTTGAACACTGAAGCTTTCTTT.

The rearrangement joins TRBV9 to TRBJ2-2; 14 bases fit TRBD2. V shed 3 bases, J shed 4 bases, and the junction held 2 bases outside the gene matches. Germline V gene sequence: CDR1 SGDLS, CDR2 YYNGEE. This CDR3 region has 16 residues. DNA for the CDR3: TGTGCCAGCAGCGCCGGACTAGCGGGAGGCACCGGGGAGCTGTTTTTT. It is translated as CASSAGLAGGTGELFF.

The chain combines TRBV27 with TRBJ2-2, with 9 bases identical to TRBD1. Germline trimming cut 5 bases from V and 6 bases from J; bases unmatched to any gene: 4. The CDR3 runs to 14 residues. CDR1 MNHEY and CDR2 SMNVEV come from the germline V gene (reference sequence). The CDR3 sequence is CASSLTGGSGELFF. CDR3 DNA sequence: TGTGCCAGCAGTCTCACAGGGGGCTCCGGGGAGCTGTTTTTT.

The chain joins TRBV9 to TRBJ2-2; D might be TRBD2 (5 bases). The CDR3 length is 14 residues. Trimming took 0 bases from V and 8 from J, leaving 11 bases between them. The germline V gene encodes CDR1 SGDLS and CDR2 YYNGEE. The CDR3 reads CASSVVAEAGELFF. In DNA, the CDR3 is TGTGCCAGCAGCGTAGTGGCGGAGGCTGGGGAGCTGTTTTTT.

V is TRBV6-6 and J is TRBJ1-5, with D possibly TRBD1 on 6 matching bases. The CDR3 covers 13 residues. CDR1 and CDR2 from the germline V gene are MNHNY and SVGAGI (reference sequence). Trimming removed 7 bases at V and 4 bases at J, with 11 bases between. In nucleotides, the CDR3 is TGTGCCAGCACCTTAGGGGGTAATCAGCCCCAGCATTTT. Residues: CASTLGGNQPQHF.

The chain carries TRBV15 and TRBJ2-7; 11 nucleotides line up with TRBD2. The junction had 3 bases not matched to a gene; V was cut back by 0 bases and J by 2 bases. The CDR3 covers 16 residues. Germline CDR1 reads LNHNV; CDR2 reads YYDKDF (reference sequence). In DNA form, the CDR3 reads TGTGCCACCAGCAGAGATCTAGCGGGAGGAGCCTACGAGCAGTACTTC. Protein: CATSRDLAGGAYEQYF.

This chain joins TRBV5-1 and TRBJ2-7; tentative D call: TRBD1 (6 bases). The CDR3 is 14 residues long. The germline CDR1 and CDR2 sequences are SGHRS and YFSETQ. V gave up 4 bases and J gave up 0 bases, with 11 bases separating them. The CDR3 protein is CASSTDSVSYEQYF. The CDR3 nucleotides are TGCGCCAGCAGCACGGACAGTGTCTCCTACGAGCAGTACTTC.

V is TRBV6-5 and J is TRBJ1-2; 10 bases fit TRBD1. This CDR3 is 13 amino acids long. Trimming took 6 bases from V and 7 from J; bases not matched to a gene: 5. Germline V gives CDR1 MNHEY, CDR2 SVGAGI. The CDR3, as DNA: TGTGCCAGCAGCCCGGGACAGGGGTTTGGCTACACCTTC. It yields the protein CASSPGQGFGYTF.

The chain uses TRBV5-4 and TRBJ2-7; TRBD2 matches 9 bases. The CDR3 is 14 residues long. Germline values: CDR1 SGHNT, CDR2 YYREEE (reference sequence). Trimming removed 8 bases from V and 2 bases from J; junction bases left unmatched: 8. CDR3 residues: CASQTIAGAYEQYF. The CDR3 DNA sequence: TGTGCCAGTCAGACTATAGCGGGAGCCTACGAGCAGTACTTC.

The CDR3 spells CASSFGLGAFYTQYF. DNA for the CDR3: TGTGCCAGCAGTTTTGGACTAGGGGCGTTCTATACGCAGTATTTT. V usage is TRBV27 and J usage is TRBJ2-3; 7 nucleotides agree with TRBD2. This CDR3 comprises 15 residues. Germline CDR1 MNHEY, CDR2 SMNVEV (reference sequence). Unmatched junction bases numbered 10, after V lost 3 bases and J lost 7 bases.

This sequence joins TRBV7-6 and TRBJ2-7, with TRBD1 matching over 9 bases. Germline CDR1 reads SGHVS; CDR2 reads FNYEAQ. Trimming removed 5 bases from V and 5 bases from J; junction bases left unmatched: 10. This CDR3 spans 15 amino acids. For the CDR3, the DNA is TGTGCCAGCAGCCCCCAGGACAGGGGTTCCCACGAGCAGTACTTC. The encoded protein is CASSPQDRGSHEQYF.

This chain joins TRBV28 and TRBJ1-1, with D possibly TRBD1 on 5 matching bases. The CDR3 is 13 amino acids. V was clipped by 3 bases and J by 5 bases, with 10 bases between them. Germline V gene lookup returns CDR1 MDHEN and CDR2 SYDVKM. The CDR3 nucleotides are TGTGCCAGCAGTTTCGTCAGGGCAACTGAAGCTTTCTTT. It encodes CASSFVRATEAFF.

This clone appeared a few times. V is TRBV29-1 and J is TRBJ2-2; D uncertain. V lost 0 bases and J 5 bases, leaving 7 bases between the germline ends. This CDR3 has 13 amino acids. Germline assignment: CDR1 SQVTM and CDR2 ANQGSEA. The CDR3 nucleotides are TGCAGCGTTGAAGATCGTTTTACCGGGGAGCTGTTTTTT. Amino acids: CSVEDRFTGELFF.

The chain has TRBV9 and TRBJ2-1; D remains ambiguous. The CDR3 runs 15 residues. V lost 2 bases to trimming and J lost 0 bases, with 9 bases between them. Germline values: CDR1 SGDLS, CDR2 YYNGEE. The CDR3 region has the DNA TGTGCCAGCAGCGTCGGTACTACCTCCTACAATGAGCAGTTCTTC. Translation: CASSVGTTSYNEQFF.

As for this clone: Germline and junction disagree at one end, which may indicate a read error. This sequence joins TRBV2 and TRBJ2-1; 7 positions agree with TRBD1. Germline-derived CDR1 and CDR2 are SNHLY and FYNNEI. The CDR3 contains 14 residues. CDR3 region: CASRGTASYNEQLF. The CDR3 nucleotides read TGTGCCAGCAGGGGGACAGCCTCCTACAATGAGCAGCTCTTC.

CDR3 sequence reads: CASMRENNEKLFF. The CDR3 nucleotides read TGTGCCAGCATGAGGGAGAATAATGAAAAACTGTTTTTT. The chain employs TRBV2 and TRBJ1-4, with D uncertain. V was shortened by 7 bases and J by 4 bases, with 10 bases between the two germline ends. The CDR3 length is 13 residues. The germline CDR1 and CDR2 sequences are SNHLY and FYNNEI.

The rearrangement joins TRBV10-2 to TRBJ2-5; weak D call: TRBD1 (6 bases). The length of the CDR3 is 14 residues. The germline gives CDR1 WSHSY, CDR2 SAAADI. The germline V and J ends were trimmed by 4 bases and 1 base, with 10 bases remaining between them. The CDR3 DNA reads TGCGCCAGCAGTGCACAGGGTTTCCAAGAGACCCAGTACTTC. Amino acids: CASSAQGFQETQYF.

This chain links TRBV5-4 with TRBJ2-5, with TRBD1 matching over 8 bases. Germline loops: CDR1 SGHNT, CDR2 YYREEE (reference sequence). Trimming at V came to 0 bases and at J to 2 bases, leaving 3 bases not matched to a gene. The CDR3 consists of 15 residues. DNA of the CDR3: TGTGCCAGCAGCTTGGATACAGGGGGACAAGAGACCCAGTACTTC. This codes for CASSLDTGGQETQYF.

The J gene is TRBJ2-1, the V gene TRBV27; 7 bases are shared with TRBD2. Germline trimming cut 3 bases from V and 7 bases from J; bases unmatched to any gene: 6. The germline CDR1 and CDR2 sequences are MNHEY and SMNVEV (reference sequence). There are 14 residues in the CDR3. CDR3 residues: CASSFGGSMNEQFF. The DNA of the CDR3 is TGTGCCAGCAGTTTCGGCGGGAGTATGAATGAGCAGTTCTTC.

The chain joins TRBV2 to TRBJ1-4, with D tentatively TRBD1 (5 bases). V dropped 8 bases and J dropped 0 bases, with 19 bases sitting between them. The V gene's germline CDR1 is SNHLY and CDR2 FYNNEI. The CDR3 is made up of 17 amino acids. The CDR3 reads CASLRQQYSATNEKLFF. Written as DNA, the CDR3 is TGTGCCAGCTTGAGACAGCAGTATAGTGCAACTAATGAAAAACTGTTTTTT.

This chain joins TRBV7-8 and TRBJ2-1, with D perhaps matching TRBD2 (5 bases). V lost 5 bases and J lost 12, with 14 bases in between. This CDR3 contains 12 residues. Germline V gene lookup returns CDR1 SGHVS and CDR2 FQNEAQ. The CDR3 DNA is TGTGCCAGCAGCCTAGACGTCCGGGGGCAGTTCTTC. Amino acid sequence: CASSLDVRGQFF.